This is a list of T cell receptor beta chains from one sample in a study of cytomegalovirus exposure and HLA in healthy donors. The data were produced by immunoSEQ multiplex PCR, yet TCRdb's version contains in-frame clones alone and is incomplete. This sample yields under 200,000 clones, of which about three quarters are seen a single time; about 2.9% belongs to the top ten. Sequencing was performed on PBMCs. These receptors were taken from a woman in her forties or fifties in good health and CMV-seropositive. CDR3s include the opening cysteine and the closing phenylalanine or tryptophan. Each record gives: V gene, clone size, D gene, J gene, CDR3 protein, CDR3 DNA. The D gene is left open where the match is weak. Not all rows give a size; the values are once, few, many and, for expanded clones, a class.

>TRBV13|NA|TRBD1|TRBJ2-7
CASSFGGTGTGFYEQYF
TGTGCCAGCAGCTTCGGGGGTACTGGGACAGGGTTTTACGAGCAGTACTTC
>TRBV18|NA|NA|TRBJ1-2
CASSPEGNYGYTF
TGTGCCAGCTCACCGGAGGGTAACTATGGCTACACCTTC
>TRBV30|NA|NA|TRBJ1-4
CAWKVGRGNEKLFF
TGTGCCTGGAAGGTGGGGAGAGGGAATGAAAAACTGTTTTTT
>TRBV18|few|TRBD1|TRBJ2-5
CASSQGTGSLETQYF
TGTGCCAGCTCACAGGGGACAGGGTCCCTTGAGACCCAGTACTTC
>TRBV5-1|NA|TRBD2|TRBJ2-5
CASSWEGRRETQYF
TGCGCCAGCAGCTGGGAGGGGCGTAGGGAGACCCAGTACTTC
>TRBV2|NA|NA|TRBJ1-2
CASSEGRQFVYTF
TGTGCCAGCAGTGAAGGACGACAATTTGTCTACACCTTC
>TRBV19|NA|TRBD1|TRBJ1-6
CASTRDRGHNSPLHF
TGTGCCAGTACCCGGGACAGGGGGCATAATTCACCCCTCCACTTT
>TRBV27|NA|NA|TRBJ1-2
CASSLQGSVWNGYTF
TGTGCCAGCAGTTTACAGGGGAGCGTATGGAATGGCTACACCTTC
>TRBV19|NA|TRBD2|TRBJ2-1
CASSTASGSDEQFF
TGTGCCAGTAGTACGGCTAGCGGGAGCGATGAGCAGTTCTTC
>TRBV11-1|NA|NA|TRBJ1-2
CASSFRDSSYGYTF
TGTGCCAGCAGCTTTCGAGACAGCAGCTATGGCTACACCTTC
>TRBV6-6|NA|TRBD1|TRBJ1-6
CASSYPGDRALHF
TGTGCCAGCAGTTACCCCGGCGACAGGGCCCTCCACTTT
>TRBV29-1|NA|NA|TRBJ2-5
CSGGGIQETQYF
TGCAGCGGGGGAGGAATCCAAGAGACCCAGTACTTC
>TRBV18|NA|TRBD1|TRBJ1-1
CASSPMTGDSEAFF
TGTGCCAGCTCACCGATGACAGGGGACAGTGAAGCTTTCTTT
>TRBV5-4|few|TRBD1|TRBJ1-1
CASSYMEGAPTEAFF
TGTGCCAGCAGCTACATGGAGGGGGCGCCAACTGAAGCTTTCTTT
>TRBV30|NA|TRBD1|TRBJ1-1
CAWRSPPGQGKVDTEAFF
TGTGCCTGGAGGAGTCCCCCGGGACAGGGGAAGGTGGACACTGAAGCTTTCTTT
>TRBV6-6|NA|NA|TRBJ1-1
CASRNSGQNTEAFF
TGTGCCAGCAGAAACTCGGGACAGAACACTGAAGCTTTCTTT
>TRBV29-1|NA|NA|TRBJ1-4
CSALTRGEKLFF
TGCAGCGCCCTAACCAGGGGAGAAAAACTGTTTTTT
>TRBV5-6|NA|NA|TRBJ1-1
CASSLAAGNTEAFF
TGTGCCAGCAGCTTGGCAGCAGGGAACACTGAAGCTTTCTTT
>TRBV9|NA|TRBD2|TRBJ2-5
CASSASGTSGAGGETQYF
TGTGCCAGCAGCGCTTCCGGGACTAGCGGGGCCGGGGGAGAGACCCAGTACTTC
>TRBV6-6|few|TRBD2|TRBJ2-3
CASSSRLAGGPVTQYF
TGTGCCAGCAGCTCCCGACTAGCGGGAGGACCGGTTACGCAGTATTTT
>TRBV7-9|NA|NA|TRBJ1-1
CASTVRTPDRNTEAFF
TGTGCCAGCACCGTCCGGACACCAGACCGGAACACTGAAGCTTTCTTT
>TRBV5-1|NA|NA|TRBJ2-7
CASSSTPSTGYEQYF
TGCGCCAGCAGCTCAACCCCTTCGACGGGCTACGAGCAGTACTTC
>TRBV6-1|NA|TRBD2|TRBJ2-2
CASRGGLNTGELFF
TGTGCCAGCCGGGGGGGGCTGAACACCGGGGAGCTGTTTTTT
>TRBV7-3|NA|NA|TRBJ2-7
CASSPGGLDNEQYF
TGTGCCAGCAGCCCAGGGGGACTAGATAACGAGCAGTACTTC
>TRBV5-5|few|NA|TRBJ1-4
CASSRRTAANEKLFF
TGTGCCAGCAGCAGGAGGACAGCGGCTAATGAAAAACTGTTTTTT
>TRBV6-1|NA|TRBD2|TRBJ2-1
CASSEGLAGDNEQFF
TGTGCCAGCAGTGAAGGTCTAGCGGGGGACAATGAGCAGTTCTTC